The sequence of this TCR beta chain was determined in a study of cytomegalovirus exposure and HLA in healthy donors. The CDR3 extends over 15 amino acids. The ends lost 4 bases at V and 0 bases at J; junction bases unmatched: 4. Germline CDR1 SEHNR, CDR2 FQNEAQ (reference sequence). Note on this clone: Antigen specificity is unknown.

Researchers ran the PCR with 60 Vbeta and 13 Jbeta primers. The table came from immunoSEQ multiplex PCR; TCRdb's copy has only in-frame clones and leaves some out. This table holds 150,000 to 200,000 clones, about four fifths found once. Study findings and constraints: Looking again later, the authors saw that most CMV-associated TCR beta chains seemed HLA-restricted. A classifier reportedly called cytomegalovirus status with high sensitivity and specificity. Some V segments (TRBV6-2 and TRBV6-3 among them) were excluded as indistinguishable.

This chain joins TRBV7-9 and TRBJ1-2, with 8 bases fitting TRBD1. The TCR was taken from a young woman in good health and CMV-seropositive. Sequenced input: PBMCs. CDR3 coding DNA: TGTGCCAGCAGCTGGGGACAGGCAACTAACTATGGCTACACCTTC. Its protein is CASSWGQATNYGYTF.